These T cell receptor beta chains were read from a single sample in a study of response to subunit inactivated influenza vaccine. MiXCR, applied by TCRdb to the RT-PCR reads, yields one record per CDR3 protein. The sample consists of more than 450,000 distinct CDR3 sequences, roughly 12% of them appearing once. This sample was also put to use in a study of T cells expressing NK-cell markers.

This specimen consisted of PBMCs from blood, obtained on the day of vaccination. The source is a middle-aged man who received an inactivated influenza vaccine. The CDR3 runs from the conserved cysteine through the conserved F or W. The D gene is left open where the match is weak. Only part of the rows carry a size: once, few, many, or a class if the clone is expanded.

D,size,V,J,DNA,CDR3
-,few,TRBV4-1,TRBJ1-1,TGCGCCAGCAGCCAAAGTCAGGGCACTGAAGCTTTCTTT,CASSQSQGTEAFF
TRBD2,few,TRBV9,TRBJ2-7,TGTGCCAGCAGCTCGGGGGTTAGCGGGAGAGACGAGCAGTACTTC,CASSSGVSGRDEQYF
-,many,TRBV5-1,TRBJ2-7,TGCGCCAGCAGCTTGGGGACAGCAAGTTCCTACGAGCAGTACTTC,CASSLGTASSYEQYF
-,few,TRBV7-6,TRBJ2-5,TGTGCCAGCAGCTTAGCCGGTAGTCGGCAAGAGACCCAGTACTTC,CASSLAGSRQETQYF
-,-,TRBV6-5,TRBJ2-1,TGTGCCAGCAGGCGGGACGCAAGGGAGCAGTTCTTC,CASRRDAREQFF
TRBD1,few,TRBV11-2,TRBJ2-3,TGTGCCAGCAAACAGGGGGCGAGCACAGATACGCAGTATTTT,CASKQGASTDTQYF
TRBD1,-,TRBV6-2/TRBV6-3,TRBJ1-2,TGTGCCAGCACGCTCCGACAGGGGGCGGGGAATGGCTACACCTTC,CASTLRQGAGNGYTF
TRBD2,-,TRBV12-3/TRBV12-4,TRBJ2-7,TGTGCCAGCAGTTTAGTGAAGGCGGGAGGACCCGAGCAGTACTTC,CASSLVKAGGPEQYF
-,-,TRBV6-2/TRBV6-3,TRBJ1-2,TGTGCCAGCGGTCCGGGGCATGCTGGCTACACCTTC,CASGPGHAGYTF
-,few,TRBV6-1,TRBJ2-1,TGTGCCAGCGTGGGGCGGCCACTATACAATGAGCAGTTCTTC,CASVGRPLYNEQFF
-,many,TRBV7-2,TRBJ2-7,TGTGCCAGCAGCTTTGGGTATTCCGTCGACGCAACCTACGAGCAGTACTTC,CASSFGYSVDATYEQYF
TRBD2,few,TRBV7-3,TRBJ2-2,TGTGCCAGCAGCATTAGCGGGAAGACCGGGGAGCTGTTTTTT,CASSISGKTGELFF
-,many,TRBV7-8,TRBJ1-2,TGTGCCAGCAGCTTAGTTCAGGGCACTCCCTATGGCTACACCTTC,CASSLVQGTPYGYTF
-,-,TRBV5-1,TRBJ2-7,TGCGCCAGCAGCTTGGAAGCCGGGCTCTACGAGCAGTACTTC,CASSLEAGLYEQYF
-,-,TRBV28,TRBJ1-5,TGTGCCAGCAGACTGCAGGGTTATGGCAATCAGCCCCAGCATTTT,CASRLQGYGNQPQHF
-,few,TRBV21-1,TRBJ1-2,TGTGCCAGCAGCCCCCGACGGGCCCCCCTTGTCGGCTACACCTTC,CASSPRRAPLVGYTF
TRBD1,many,TRBV7-2,TRBJ2-2,TGTGCCAGCAGCTTGAGGGGGCGCGGTGCCACCGGGGAGCTGTTTTTT,CASSLRGRGATGELFF
TRBD2,once,TRBV12-3/TRBV12-4,TRBJ2-3,TGTGCCAGCAGTTTTCGGCGGGGGGGCGGGACAGATACGCAGTGTTTT,CASSFRRGGGTDTQCF
TRBD2,few,TRBV20-1,TRBJ2-7,TGCAGTGCTTCAACCGGGACTAGCATTACGTACGAGCAGTACTTC,CSASTGTSITYEQYF
-,few,TRBV19,TRBJ1-4,TGTGCCAGTAGGAGGAGGCAGGCTTCAACTAATGAAAAACTGTTTTTT,CASRRRQASTNEKLFF
-,many,TRBV3-1,TRBJ2-7,TGTGCCAGCAGCGTCCGACAGTCCTACGAGCAGTACTTC,CASSVRQSYEQYF
-,few,TRBV20-1,TRBJ2-3,TGCAGTGCTATTACGACGACTAGCACAGATACGCAGTATTTT,CSAITTTSTDTQYF
-,few,TRBV5-1,TRBJ1-3,TGCGCCAGCAGCTTGAATCCGGGGCTGGGAAACACCATATATTTT,CASSLNPGLGNTIYF
-,-,TRBV5-1,TRBJ2-2,TGCGCCAGCAGCTTGGGGACAGCCGCAACCGGGGAGCTGTTTTTT,CASSLGTAATGELFF
TRBD2,-,TRBV7-2,TRBJ2-4,TGTGCCAGCAGCCGTACTAGCGGGAGGGCCAAAAACATTCAGTACTTC,CASSRTSGRAKNIQYF
-,-,TRBV14,TRBJ2-3,TGTGCCAGCAGCCAAATAGGGGTCAGAACAGATACGCAGTATTTT,CASSQIGVRTDTQYF
TRBD1,once,TRBV20-1,TRBJ1-2,TGCAGTGCTGTTCCCCCCACAGGGGTCGGCTACACCTTC,CSAVPPTGVGYTF
-,-,TRBV20-1,TRBJ1-1,TGCAGTGCTAGAGTTCTTGGCAGACCTGAAGCTTTCTTT,CSARVLGRPEAFF
-,few,TRBV18,TRBJ2-5,TGTGCCAGCTCACCAAGAGGGTCGGGGGTTGGACAAGAGACCCAGTACTTC,CASSPRGSGVGQETQYF
-,-,TRBV7-2,TRBJ2-5,TGTGCCAGCACCTCCTTAATTGGGGGTCAAGAGACCCAGTACTTC,CASTSLIGGQETQYF
-,few,TRBV3-1,TRBJ1-3,TGTGCCAGCAGCCAAGAAAGGAGTCGGTTCTCTGGAAACACCATATATTTT,CASSQERSRFSGNTIYF
-,many,TRBV28,TRBJ2-3,TGTGCCAGCAGCCCACTATCAGATACGCAGTATTTT,CASSPLSDTQYF
-,few,TRBV5-1,TRBJ2-1,TGCGCCAGCAGCTTAGAGCAACGGGTGTCCTACAATGAGCAGTTCTTC,CASSLEQRVSYNEQFF
-,-,TRBV7-6,TRBJ2-5,TGTGCCAGCAGCTTAGGCGGGTCCTCCAGGGTGTCCCAAGAGACCCAGTACTTC,CASSLGGSSRVSQETQYF
TRBD2,-,TRBV4-2,TRBJ2-5,TGTGCCAGCAGCCGCTCCTTAGCGGGGGGAGGGGAGACCCAGTACTTC,CASSRSLAGGGETQYF
-,few,TRBV19,TRBJ1-5,TGTGCCAGTAGTCTCGACAGGTACAATCAGCCCCAGCATTTT,CASSLDRYNQPQHF
-,-,TRBV4-3,TRBJ1-6,TGCGCCAGCAGCCAAGTGGCCGACAGATCCTATAATTCACCCCTCCACTTT,CASSQVADRSYNSPLHF
-,-,TRBV20-1,TRBJ2-3,TGCAGTGCTAGCTCCGGGGGGCCTTTAGATACGCAGTATTTT,CSASSGGPLDTQYF
TRBD2,few,TRBV11-2,TRBJ2-3,TGTGCCAGCAGCTTCTTCGGATTACTAACACTAGCGGGTGCTGATACAGATACGCAGTATTTT,CASSFFGLLTLAGADTDTQYF
TRBD2,-,TRBV7-9,TRBJ2-1,TGTGCCAGCAGCTCTTCCTCTAGCGGGGGGACCTACAATGAGCAGTTCTTC,CASSSSSSGGTYNEQFF
-,-,TRBV6-2/TRBV6-3,TRBJ2-2,TGTGCCAGCACCACTCGGGGGACAGTAAACACCGGGGAGCTGTTTTTT,CASTTRGTVNTGELFF
TRBD1,few,TRBV20-1,TRBJ2-1,TGCAGTGCTACTGACAGGGGGGGGTACAATGAGCAGTTCTTC,CSATDRGGYNEQFF